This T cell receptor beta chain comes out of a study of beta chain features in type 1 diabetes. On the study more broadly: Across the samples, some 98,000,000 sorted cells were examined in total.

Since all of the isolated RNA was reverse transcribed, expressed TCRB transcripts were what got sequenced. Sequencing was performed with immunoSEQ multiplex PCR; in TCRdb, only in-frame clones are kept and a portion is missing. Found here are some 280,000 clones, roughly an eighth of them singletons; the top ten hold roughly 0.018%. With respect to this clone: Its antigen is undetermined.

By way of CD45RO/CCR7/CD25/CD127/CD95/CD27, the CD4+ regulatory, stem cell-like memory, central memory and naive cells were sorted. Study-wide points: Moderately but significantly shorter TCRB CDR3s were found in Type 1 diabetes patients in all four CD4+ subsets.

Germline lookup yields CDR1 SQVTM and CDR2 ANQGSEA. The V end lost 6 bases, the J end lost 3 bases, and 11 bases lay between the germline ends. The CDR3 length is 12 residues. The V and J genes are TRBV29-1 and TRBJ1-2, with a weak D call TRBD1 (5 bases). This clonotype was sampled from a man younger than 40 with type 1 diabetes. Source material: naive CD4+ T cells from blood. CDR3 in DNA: TGCAGCGTCAGGAGGGGAGACTATGGCTACACCTTC. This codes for CSVRRGDYGYTF.